This T cell receptor beta chain emerged from a study of PD-L1 blockade in urothelial cancer. Looking at the study overall: Atezolizumab, begun by patients in the mid-2010s, was given at 1,200 mg intravenously every 3 weeks.

CDR1 is MDHEN, CDR2 SYDVKM, per germline. There are 12 residues in the CDR3. V dropped 2 bases and J dropped 3 bases, with 5 bases sitting between them. Points on this clone: As yet, its antigen is unknown. The same CDR3 arises from other DNA sequences in this sample as well.

General observations from the study: Tumor-associated blood clones were expanded more by durable-benefit patients at 3 weeks.

Profiling relied on immunoSEQ multiplex PCR, and the TCRdb table lists in-frame clones only, not all of them. The table lists 85,000 to 90,000 clones, 90% to 95% of them singletons. The gene calls are TRBV28 and TRBJ2-7; D possibly corresponds to TRBD2 (5 bases). The receptor was derived from a man in his 60s with urothelial cancer. The sample in question was PBMCs, obtained around atezolizumab (anti-PD-L1) treatment. CDR3 bases: TGTGCCAGCAGTTTAAGCGGCTACGAGCAGTACTTC. Its protein product is CASSLSGYEQYF.